This passage covers 6 T cell receptor beta chains from one sample sequenced in a study of blood T cells in healthy people across ages. It was with a sample-barcoded 5' primer and a J-beta primer mix that a second PCR of roughly 7 to 12 cycles was run. MiXCR was run by TCRdb on the 5' RACE reads, yielding one entry per CDR3 protein. The table shows 850,000 to 1,100,000 distinct CDR3 sequences, with 35% to 40% occurring only once. Material for sequencing was blood. The receptor source for this set is a man aged 18 to 29 in good health.

This clonotype was counted between two and nine times. CDR3 region: CASSPGLAGLNEQYF. CDR3 in DNA: TGTGCCAGCAGCCCCGGACTAGCGGGTCTCAATGAGCAGTACTTC. This chain uses TRBV9 with TRBJ2-1; the match to TRBD2 covers 11 bases. The J call is in doubt because the DNA end fits TRBJ2-7 better. The length of the CDR3 is 15 residues. Germline V gene sequence: CDR1 SGDLS, CDR2 YYNGEE.

In its sample, this clonotype was seen once. The V and J genes are TRBV25-1 and TRBJ2-5; D possibly corresponds to TRBD1 (5 bases). The CDR3 covers 16 residues. The V gene's germline CDR1 is MGHDK and CDR2 SYGVNS. The V gene lost 0 bases and the J gene lost 2 bases, with 13 bases spanning the gap. The CDR3 DNA reads TGTGCCAGCAGTGAATACTGGGGCAGGACACAAGAGACCCAGTACTTC. This encodes CASSEYWGRTQETQYF.

The genes are TRBV7-2 and TRBJ2-1; D is unclear. The V end was cut by 1 base, the J end by 6 bases, with 13 bases between. The germline gives CDR1 SGHTA, CDR2 FQGNSA. This CDR3 is built from 15 residues. CDR3 nucleotides: TGTGCCAGCAGCTTAGGGGTTAGGGTACGCAATGAGCAGTTCTTC. Amino acids: CASSLGVRVRNEQFF.

This chain links TRBV11-2 with TRBJ1-2, with D uncertain. This CDR3 has 13 amino acids. Germline CDR1 SGHAT, CDR2 FQNNGV. V lost 0 bases to trimming and J lost 4 bases, with 6 bases between them. CDR3 loop: CASSLDHGYGYTF. The CDR3 DNA reads TGTGCCAGCAGCTTAGATCACGGCTATGGCTACACCTTC.

V gene TRBV7-2 combines with J gene TRBJ2-3; D not resolved. V was clipped by 4 bases and J by 0 bases, with 14 bases between them. The germline V gene encodes CDR1 SGHTA and CDR2 FQGNSA. The CDR3 has 16 residues. CDR3 in amino acids: CASSSPQVPSTDTQYF. CDR3 in DNA: TGTGCCAGCAGCTCACCCCAGGTTCCCAGCACAGATACGCAGTATTTT.

The V and J genes are TRBV20-1 and TRBJ1-4; TRBD1 is a possible D gene (5 bases). The CDR3 runs to 14 residues. Germline V gives CDR1 DFQATT, CDR2 SNEGSKA (reference sequence). V was shortened by 3 bases and J by 4 bases, with 12 bases between the two germline ends. The CDR3 here is CSASRGDCNEKLFF. For the CDR3, the DNA is TGCAGTGCTAGTCGTGGGGACTGTAATGAAAAACTGTTTTTT.